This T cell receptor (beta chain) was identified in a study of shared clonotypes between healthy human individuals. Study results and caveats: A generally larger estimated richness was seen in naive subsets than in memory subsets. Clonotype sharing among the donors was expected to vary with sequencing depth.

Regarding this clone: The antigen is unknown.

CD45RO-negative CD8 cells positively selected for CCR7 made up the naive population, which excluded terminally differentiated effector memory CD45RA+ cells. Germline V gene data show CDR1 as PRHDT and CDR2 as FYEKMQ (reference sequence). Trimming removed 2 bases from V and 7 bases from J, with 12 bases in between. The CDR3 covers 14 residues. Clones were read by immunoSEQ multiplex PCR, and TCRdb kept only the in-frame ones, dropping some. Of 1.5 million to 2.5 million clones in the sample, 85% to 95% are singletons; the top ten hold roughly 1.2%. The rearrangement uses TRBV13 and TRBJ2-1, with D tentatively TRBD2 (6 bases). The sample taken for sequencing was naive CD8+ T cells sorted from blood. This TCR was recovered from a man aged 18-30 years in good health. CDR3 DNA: TGTGCCAGCAGCTTAAGTGCGGAGGGGAATGAGCAGTTCTTC. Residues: CASSLSAEGNEQFF.